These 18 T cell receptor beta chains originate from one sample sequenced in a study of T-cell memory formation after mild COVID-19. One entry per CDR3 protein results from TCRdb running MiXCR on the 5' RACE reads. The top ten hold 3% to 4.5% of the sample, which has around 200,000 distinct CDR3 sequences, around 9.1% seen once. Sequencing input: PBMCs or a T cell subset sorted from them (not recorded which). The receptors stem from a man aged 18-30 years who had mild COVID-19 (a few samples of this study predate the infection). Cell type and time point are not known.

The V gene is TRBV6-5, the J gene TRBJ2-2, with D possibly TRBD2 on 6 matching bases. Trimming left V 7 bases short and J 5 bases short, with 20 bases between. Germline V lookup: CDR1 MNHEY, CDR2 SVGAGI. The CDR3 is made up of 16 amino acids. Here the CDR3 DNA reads TGTGCCAGCACCTTACTGCGGTCAGGGAGGACCGGGGAGCTGTTTTTT. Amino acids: CASTLLRSGRTGELFF.

Written as DNA, the CDR3 is TGTGCCATCAGTGATGGGGGGGACAATGAGCAGTTCTTC. It yields the protein CAISDGGDNEQFF. V and J are TRBV10-3 and TRBJ2-1, with 7 bases fitting TRBD2. The CDR3 consists of 13 residues. The V gene end was trimmed by 3 bases and the J gene end by 5 bases; junction bases not matched to a gene: 1. The germline gives CDR1 ENHRY, CDR2 SYGVKD.

This chain's CDR3 is CSAPLGRMNTEAFF. The CDR3 region has the DNA TGCAGTGCCCCCCTCGGTAGGATGAACACTGAAGCTTTCTTT. V usage is TRBV20-1 and J usage is TRBJ1-1; no clear D. Trimming shortened V by 6 bases and J by 0 bases, and 14 bases separated the two germline ends. The CDR3 has 14 residues. The germline gives CDR1 DFQATT, CDR2 SNEGSKA (reference sequence).

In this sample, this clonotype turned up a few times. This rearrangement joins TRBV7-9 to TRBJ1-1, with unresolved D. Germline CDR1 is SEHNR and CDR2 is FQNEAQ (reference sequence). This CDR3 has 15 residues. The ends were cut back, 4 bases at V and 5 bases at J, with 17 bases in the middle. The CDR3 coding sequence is TGTGCCAGCAGCTCCGAGGGAGTCCCCCCGACTGAAGCTTTCTTT. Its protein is CASSSEGVPPTEAFF.

Here the CDR3 reads CAIARQDNQPQHF. The CDR3 DNA is TGTGCCATCGCGAGACAGGATAATCAGCCCCAGCATTTT. The chain combines TRBV10-3 with TRBJ1-5; D is perhaps TRBD1 (6 bases). Germline CDR1 ENHRY, CDR2 SYGVKD. This CDR3 is built from 13 residues. The V and J ends lost 8 bases and 4 bases respectively, with 12 bases between them.

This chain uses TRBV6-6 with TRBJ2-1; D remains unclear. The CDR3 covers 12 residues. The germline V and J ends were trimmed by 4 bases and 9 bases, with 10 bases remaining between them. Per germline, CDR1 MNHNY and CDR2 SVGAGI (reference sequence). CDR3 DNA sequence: TGTGCCAGCAGTTTCGAGATCCGTGAGCAGTTCTTC. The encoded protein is CASSFEIREQFF.

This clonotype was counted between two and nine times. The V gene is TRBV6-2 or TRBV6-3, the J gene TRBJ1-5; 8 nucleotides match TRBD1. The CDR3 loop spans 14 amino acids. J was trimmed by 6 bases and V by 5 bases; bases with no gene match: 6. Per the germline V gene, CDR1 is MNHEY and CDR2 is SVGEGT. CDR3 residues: CASSTQGASQPQHF. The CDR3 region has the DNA TGTGCCAGCAGTACCCAGGGGGCGAGTCAGCCCCAGCATTTT.

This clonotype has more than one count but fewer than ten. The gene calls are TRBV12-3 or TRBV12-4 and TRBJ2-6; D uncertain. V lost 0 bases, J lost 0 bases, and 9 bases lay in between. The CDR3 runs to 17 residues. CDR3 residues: CASSLALRASGANVLTF. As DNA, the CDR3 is TGTGCCAGCAGTTTAGCGCTCCGCGCCTCTGGGGCCAACGTCCTGACTTTC.

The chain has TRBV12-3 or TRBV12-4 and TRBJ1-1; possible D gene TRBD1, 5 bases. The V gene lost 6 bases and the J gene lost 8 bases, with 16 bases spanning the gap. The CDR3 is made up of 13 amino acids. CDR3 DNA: TGTGCCAGCAGAAACGCCCCGGCAGGGGAAGCTTTCTTT. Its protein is CASRNAPAGEAFF.

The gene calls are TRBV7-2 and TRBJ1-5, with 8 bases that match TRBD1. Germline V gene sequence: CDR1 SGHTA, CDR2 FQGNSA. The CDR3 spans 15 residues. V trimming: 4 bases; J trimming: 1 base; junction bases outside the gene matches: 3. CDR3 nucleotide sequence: TGTGCCAGCAGCTCCCCAGGGGGCAGCAATCAGCCCCAGCATTTT. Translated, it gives CASSSPGGSNQPQHF.

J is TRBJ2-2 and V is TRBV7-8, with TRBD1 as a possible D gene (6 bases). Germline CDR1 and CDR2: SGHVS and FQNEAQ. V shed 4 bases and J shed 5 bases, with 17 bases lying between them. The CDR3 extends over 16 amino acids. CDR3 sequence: CASSWANTGLTGELFF. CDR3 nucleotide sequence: TGTGCCAGCAGCTGGGCCAACACAGGGCTAACCGGGGAGCTGTTTTTT.

The CDR3: CASSYRHALHF. For the CDR3, the DNA is TGTGCCAGCAGTTACCGACATGCCCTCCACTTT. J is TRBJ1-6 and V is TRBV12-3 or TRBV12-4; D gene ambiguous. Trimming shortened V by 4 bases and J by 14 bases, and 9 bases separated the two germline ends. The CDR3 consists of 11 residues.

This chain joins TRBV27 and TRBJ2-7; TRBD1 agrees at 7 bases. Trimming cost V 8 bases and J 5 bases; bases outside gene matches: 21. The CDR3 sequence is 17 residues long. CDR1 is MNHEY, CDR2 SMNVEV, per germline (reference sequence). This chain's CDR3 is CASSPWAENRGPHEQYV. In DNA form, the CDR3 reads TGTGCCAGCTCCCCTTGGGCAGAAAATAGGGGGCCCCACGAGCAGTACGTC.

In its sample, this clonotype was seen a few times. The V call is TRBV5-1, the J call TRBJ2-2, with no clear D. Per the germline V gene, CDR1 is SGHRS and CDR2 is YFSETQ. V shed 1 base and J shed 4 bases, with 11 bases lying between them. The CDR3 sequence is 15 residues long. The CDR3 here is CASSLISSPTGELFF. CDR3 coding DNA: TGCGCCAGCAGCTTGATTTCCAGCCCCACCGGGGAGCTGTTTTTT. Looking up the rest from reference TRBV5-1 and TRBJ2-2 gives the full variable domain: KAGVTQTPRYLIKTRGQQVTLSCSPISGHRSVSWYQQTPGQGLQFLFEYFSETQRNKGNFPGRFSGRQFSNSRSEMNVSTLELGDSALYLCASSLISSPTGELFFGEGSRLTVL.

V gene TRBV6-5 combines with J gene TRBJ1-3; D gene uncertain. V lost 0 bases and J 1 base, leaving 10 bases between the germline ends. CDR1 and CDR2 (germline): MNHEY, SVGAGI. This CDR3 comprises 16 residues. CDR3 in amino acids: CASSYSMWGSGNTIYF. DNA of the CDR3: TGTGCCAGCAGTTACTCGATGTGGGGATCTGGAAACACCATATATTTT.

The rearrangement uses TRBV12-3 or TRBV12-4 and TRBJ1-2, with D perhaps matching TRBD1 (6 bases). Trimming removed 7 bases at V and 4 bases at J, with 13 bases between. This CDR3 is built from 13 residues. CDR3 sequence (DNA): TGTGCCAGCACCCCGACAGGACTCTATGGCTACACCTTC. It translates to CASTPTGLYGYTF.

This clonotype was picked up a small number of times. The DNA for the CDR3 is TGTGCCAGCAGCCCCCGATTGTATGGCTACACCTTC. This sequence encodes CASSPRLYGYTF. The chain couples TRBV11-2 to TRBJ1-2, with D unclear. Germline V lookup: CDR1 SGHAT, CDR2 FQNNGV. This CDR3 region has 12 residues. Trimming pared 5 bases from V and 5 bases from J, leaving 9 bases between. The entire variable domain, with the rest obtained from reference TRBV11-2 and TRBJ1-2, is as follows: EAGVAQSPRYKIIEKRQSVAFWCNPISGHATLYWYQQILGQGPKLLIQFQNNGVVDDSQLPKDRFSAERLKGVDSTLKIQPAKLEDSAVYLCASSPRLYGYTFGSGTRLTVV.

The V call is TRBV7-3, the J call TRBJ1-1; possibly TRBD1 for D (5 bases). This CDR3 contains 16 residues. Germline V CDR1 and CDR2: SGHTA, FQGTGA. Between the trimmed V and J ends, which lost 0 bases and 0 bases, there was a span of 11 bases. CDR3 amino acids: CASSLTPDTLNTEAFF. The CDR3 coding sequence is TGTGCCAGCAGCTTAACCCCGGACACCTTGAACACTGAAGCTTTCTTT.